This TCR beta chain was observed in a study of T cell responses to AZD1222 COVID-19 vaccine. Study outcomes and limitations: Sampling that yielded the repertoires occurred only after the peak T cell response.

Germline-derived CDR1 and CDR2 are SSHAT and FNYEAQ (reference sequence). Trimming stripped 2 bases from V and 1 base from J, with 15 bases between. The length of the CDR3 is 17 residues. Produced via immunoSEQ multiplex PCR; TCRdb's table is partial and in-frame only. The sample lists roughly 150,000 clones, 80% to 95% occurring once. As to this clone: Its specificity is not known.

The input for sequencing was peripheral blood, taken on day 0 of AZD1222 vaccination. The source is an adult in good health. The genes are TRBV7-7 and TRBJ2-1; D is perhaps TRBD1 (6 bases). As DNA, the CDR3 is TGTGCCAGCAGCTTACTCACAGGGTTGAGTTCCTACAATGAGCAGTTCTTC. Amino acids: CASSLLTGLSSYNEQFF.